The 31 T cell receptor beta chains presented below share a single source sample, sequenced in a study of identical twins. TCRdb re-called the 5' RACE reads with MiXCR, one entry per CDR3 protein. The data hold about 890,000 distinct CDR3 sequences, with roughly an eighth observed a single time. These data are also associated with another study on yellow fever vaccine responses in identical twins.

Input material: PBMCs. These receptors came from a woman under 30 in good health.

This clonotype has at least ten counts. This chain connects TRBV6-1 to TRBJ1-4; no clear D. The CDR3 has 14 amino acids. Germline V gene data show CDR1 as MNHNS and CDR2 as SASEGT. Trimming shortened V by 3 bases and J by 10 bases, and 15 bases separated the two germline ends. The CDR3 bases are TGTGCCAGCAGTGAGTTTTTATCCGCAGGAAAACTGTTTTTT. Amino acid sequence: CASSEFLSAGKLFF.

A few counts support this clonotype. The J gene is TRBJ2-1, the V gene TRBV12-3 or TRBV12-4; D gene ambiguous. Trimming removed 0 bases at V and 5 bases at J, with 8 bases between. This CDR3 spans 14 amino acids. CDR3 in amino acids: CASSLALRNNEQFF. Written as DNA, the CDR3 is TGTGCCAGCAGTTTAGCGCTCAGAAACAATGAGCAGTTCTTC.

This clonotype was observed a handful of times. The rearrangement joins TRBV2 to TRBJ2-4; D possibly corresponds to TRBD2 (5 bases). Germline CDR1 reads SNHLY; CDR2 reads FYNNEI. V lost 6 bases to trimming and J lost 7 bases, with 19 bases between them. The CDR3 runs to 15 residues. The CDR3 loop reads CASSREGSAANIQYF. The CDR3 DNA follows: TGTGCCAGCAGCCGAGAAGGCTCAGCGGCGAACATTCAGTACTTC. Full variable domain (rest looked up from reference TRBV2 and TRBJ2-4): EPEVTQTPSHQVTQMGQEVILRCVPISNHLYFYWYRQILGQKVEFLVSFYNNEISEKSEIFDDQFSVERPDGSNFTLKIRSTKLEDSAMYFCASSREGSAANIQYFGAGTRLSVL.

This clonotype occurred a few times. The V gene is TRBV11-2, the J gene TRBJ2-1, with D unresolved. The CDR3 sequence is 12 residues long. CDR1 SGHAT and CDR2 FQNNGV come from the germline V gene. Trimming left V 5 bases short and J 10 bases short, with 12 bases between. The DNA of the CDR3 is TGTGCCAGCAGCCCCCCCGTCGGAGAGCAGTTCTTC. It translates to CASSPPVGEQFF.

This clonotype was observed a handful of times. J is TRBJ2-1 and V is TRBV4-2, with TRBD2 identical over 11 bases. With V trimmed by 4 bases and J by 2 bases, 19 bases remained unmatched. There are 21 residues in the CDR3. Germline V gene data show CDR1 as LGHNA and CDR2 as YNFKEQ. The CDR3: CASSPADSDRAGLAAYNEQFF. CDR3 DNA: TGTGCCAGCAGCCCCGCAGACTCGGACAGGGCGGGACTAGCGGCCTACAATGAGCAGTTCTTC.

This chain joins TRBV6-4 and TRBJ2-1; tentatively, D is TRBD2 (5 bases). V was cut by 0 bases and J by 3 bases, with 9 bases left in between. CDR1 is MRHNA, CDR2 SNTAGT, per germline. CDR3 length equals 15 residues. The CDR3 DNA follows: TGTGCCAGCAGTGACTCGGCGGGCAGCTACAATGAGCAGTTCTTC. This codes for CASSDSAGSYNEQFF.

The chain combines TRBV7-7 with TRBJ2-7, with TRBD1 matching 7 bases. The trim removed 5 bases at V and 5 bases at J, leaving 12 bases unmatched. This CDR3 contains 15 residues. Germline V CDR1 and CDR2: SSHAT, FNYEAQ (reference sequence). In nucleotides, the CDR3 is TGTGCCAGCAGCCACCGGACAGGTGAGGGCAACGAGCAGTACTTC. Encoded protein: CASSHRTGEGNEQYF.

The V call is TRBV5-1, the J call TRBJ2-3; tentative D call: TRBD2 (6 bases). This CDR3 contains 16 residues. Between the trimmed V and J ends, which lost 7 bases and 0 bases, there was a span of 18 bases. In germline, CDR1 is SGHRS, CDR2 YFSETQ. The CDR3 sequence: CASGAAAGRSTDTQYF. CDR3 sequence (DNA): TGCGCCAGCGGGGCCGCGGCGGGACGGAGCACAGATACGCAGTATTTT.

The rearrangement joins TRBV10-3 to TRBJ1-2; D call uncertain. The CDR3 covers 12 residues. Per the germline V gene, CDR1 is ENHRY and CDR2 is SYGVKD. Trimming removed 4 bases from V and 4 bases from J, with 7 bases in between. CDR3 coding DNA: TGTGCCATCAGTGCCGGATCCTATGGCTACACCTTC. Translated, it gives CAISAGSYGYTF.

At least ten counts were recorded for this clonotype. The V call is TRBV11-2, the J call TRBJ2-1; 10 positions match TRBD2. Unmatched junction bases numbered 6, after V lost 6 bases and J lost 4 bases. This CDR3 comprises 15 residues. CDR1 is SGHAT and CDR2 is FQNNGV in the germline V gene. CDR3 sequence (DNA): TGTGCCAGCAGTTTGGAACTAGCGGGGTACAATGAGCAGTTCTTC. Protein sequence: CASSLELAGYNEQFF.

This clonotype was detected ten times or more. V is TRBV9 and J is TRBJ2-1; 12 nucleotides line up with TRBD2. CDR1 and CDR2 from the germline V gene are SGDLS and YYNGEE. V shed 4 bases and J 9 bases; nucleotides not matched to a gene: 8. CDR3 length: 15 amino acids. CDR3 sequence (DNA): TGTGCCAGCAGCCTACGACTAGCGGGAGAGGTTGAGCAGTTCTTC. As protein: CASSLRLAGEVEQFF. The full variable domain, with the rest looked up from reference TRBV9 and TRBJ2-1, is DSGVTQTPKHLITATGQRVTLRCSPRSGDLSVYWYQQSLDQGLQFLIQYYNGEERAKGNILERFSAQQFPDLHSELNLSSLELGDSALYFCASSLRLAGEVEQFFGPGTRLTVL.

The chain recombines TRBV5-6 with TRBJ1-4; D is ambiguous. V was cut by 2 bases and J by 7 bases, with 9 bases left in between. The CDR3 is 13 residues long. CDR1 is SGHDT and CDR2 is YYEEEE in the germline V gene. The CDR3 bases are TGTGCCAGCAGCTTCTTTGGATCTGAAAAACTGTTTTTT. It codes for CASSFFGSEKLFF.

The chain couples TRBV7-9 to TRBJ2-1, with 9 bases matching TRBD1. The CDR3 extends over 17 amino acids. The germline CDR1 and CDR2 sequences are SEHNR and FQNEAQ (reference sequence). V dropped 4 bases and J dropped 10; count of bases not matched to a gene: 17. The CDR3 loop is CASSSMPPRDRVEEQFF. The CDR3 DNA reads TGTGCCAGCAGCTCGATGCCACCCCGGGACAGGGTTGAGGAGCAGTTCTTC.

This sequence joins TRBV5-5 and TRBJ2-7; a weak D match, TRBD2 (6 bases). Trimming took off 1 base at V and 4 bases at J, with 9 bases between the two ends. Germline CDR1 SGHKS, CDR2 YYEKEE (reference sequence). The CDR3 loop spans 13 amino acids. CDR3: CASSLFAGYEQYF. The CDR3 nucleotides read TGTGCCAGCAGCTTGTTCGCGGGATACGAGCAGTACTTC.

This clonotype showed up just a few times. The chain joins TRBV9 to TRBJ2-5; 9 bases fit TRBD2. The CDR3 has 16 amino acids. The junction had 9 bases not matched to a gene; V was cut back by 2 bases and J by 4 bases. Germline V gene data show CDR1 as SGDLS and CDR2 as YYNGEE. The CDR3 DNA is TGTGCCAGCAGCGTTGGCGGAGCGGGAGGAGGAGAGACCCAGTACTTC. It yields the protein CASSVGGAGGGETQYF.

The CDR3 DNA is TGCAGTGCTAGTTTCGGCCCTGGGAGGTCCTACGAGCAGTACTTC. Residues: CSASFGPGRSYEQYF. The V and J genes are TRBV20-1 and TRBJ2-7, with D possibly matching TRBD2 (6 bases). This CDR3 is 15 amino acids long. V lost 3 bases and J lost 1, with 16 bases in between. CDR1 and CDR2 (germline): DFQATT, SNEGSKA (reference sequence).

V gene TRBV12-3 or TRBV12-4 combines with J gene TRBJ2-1; D call uncertain. The germline V and J ends were trimmed by 5 bases and 8 bases, with 7 bases remaining between them. This CDR3 has 11 residues. CDR3 residues: CASSALHEQFF. CDR3 bases: TGTGCCAGCAGTGCACTGCATGAGCAGTTCTTC.

This clonotype has a handful of counts. The CDR3 region has the DNA TGTGCCAGCAGCTCCAGGGGGTTTCCTTTTTACGAGCAGTACTTC. Protein sequence: CASSSRGFPFYEQYF. The V gene is TRBV7-2, the J gene TRBJ2-7, with 7 positions matching TRBD1. This CDR3 region has 15 residues. V lost 4 bases and J lost 4; bases outside the gene matches: 10. The germline gives CDR1 SGHTA, CDR2 FQGNSA.

This clonotype was counted only a few times. The J gene is TRBJ2-1, the V gene TRBV9, with 8 positions matching TRBD2. The V segment lost 4 bases and the J segment 9 bases; nucleotides outside the gene matches: 9. The CDR3 spans 14 residues. Germline lookup yields CDR1 SGDLS and CDR2 YYNGEE. Written as DNA, the CDR3 is TGTGCCAGCAGCTCACAAGCGGGAGACATTGAGCAGTTCTTC. It yields the protein CASSSQAGDIEQFF.

Only a few counts were recorded for this clonotype. The chain joins TRBV20-1 to TRBJ2-2, with TRBD1 matching 9 bases. This CDR3 is 16 amino acids long. V trimming: 5 bases; J trimming: 3 bases; junction bases outside the gene matches: 10. Germline V gene lookup returns CDR1 DFQATT and CDR2 SNEGSKA (reference sequence). In DNA, the CDR3 is TGCAGTGCTCGAAAGCCGGGACAGGGAGACACCGGGGAGCTGTTTTTT. Amino acids: CSARKPGQGDTGELFF.

This clonotype occurred a few times. The chain links TRBV6-5 to TRBJ1-2; unclear D gene. CDR1 MNHEY and CDR2 SVGAGI come from the germline V gene. This CDR3 has 14 residues. Trimming stripped 0 bases from V and 2 bases from J, with 7 bases between. CDR3 nucleotide sequence: TGTGCCAGCAGTTACTCGATACGAAACTATGGCTACACCTTC. This codes for CASSYSIRNYGYTF.

J is TRBJ2-2 and V is TRBV14; 9 bases align to TRBD1. Germline CDR1 SGHDN, CDR2 FVKESK. The CDR3 sequence is 14 residues long. J lost 7 bases, V lost 4 bases, and 4 bases had no gene match. The CDR3 DNA is TGTGCCAGCAGCCGGGACAGGGCGATCGGGGAGCTGTTTTTT. It is translated as CASSRDRAIGELFF.

J is TRBJ2-1 and V is TRBV4-2; 7 nucleotides agree with TRBD2. The germline CDR1 and CDR2 sequences are LGHNA and YNFKEQ. Trimming removed 4 bases from V and 4 bases from J; junction bases left unmatched: 4. The CDR3 totals 14 residues. The CDR3 loop reads CASSRDYTYNEQFF. CDR3 DNA: TGTGCCAGCAGCCGGGACTATACTTACAATGAGCAGTTCTTC.

J is TRBJ2-7 and V is TRBV7-6; 7 bases line up with TRBD2. Germline V gene data show CDR1 as SGHVS and CDR2 as FNYEAQ. The CDR3 loop spans 15 amino acids. The junction had 11 bases not matched to a gene; V was cut back by 2 bases and J by 7 bases. The DNA for the CDR3 is TGTGCCAGCAGCTTATACACGCGGGAGAACGATGAGCAGTACTTC. It translates to CASSLYTRENDEQYF. Combining the CDR3 with reference TRBV7-6 and TRBJ2-7 gives the whole variable domain GAGVSQSPRYKVTKRGQDVALRCDPISGHVSLYWYRQALGQGPEFLTYFNYEAQQDKSGLPNDRFSAERPEGSISTLTIQRTEQRDSAMYRCASSLYTRENDEQYFGPGTRLTVT.

CDR3 protein: CASSFQSPNYNEQFF. CDR3 sequence (DNA): TGTGCCAGCAGCTTTCAGAGTCCCAACTACAATGAGCAGTTCTTC. The rearrangement links TRBV2 to TRBJ2-1; D ambiguous. Trimming cost V 6 bases and J 3 bases, with 15 bases left between them. This CDR3 region has 15 residues. Germline CDR1 is SNHLY and CDR2 is FYNNEI.

The rearrangement joins TRBV4-1 to TRBJ2-1; 11 bases agree with TRBD2. The ends lost 3 bases at V and 3 bases at J; junction bases unmatched: 7. The CDR3 is 17 amino acids. Germline-derived CDR1 and CDR2 are MGHRA and YSYEKL. The CDR3 nucleotides read TGCGCCAGCAGCCAGGTAACCGGGACTAGCGGCTACAATGAGCAGTTCTTC. Protein: CASSQVTGTSGYNEQFF.

V and J are TRBV7-9 and TRBJ2-7; no clear D. The V gene's germline CDR1 is SEHNR and CDR2 FQNEAQ (reference sequence). V was pared by 7 bases and J by 8 bases, with 15 bases between. This CDR3 comprises 12 residues. Written as DNA, the CDR3 is TGTGCCAGCACCCCGTCGGGTGGAAAGCAGTACGTC. Translation: CASTPSGGKQYV.

This clonotype was seen at least ten times. The V gene is TRBV5-1, the J gene TRBJ1-4; D not resolved. The V end lost 5 bases, the J end lost 5 bases, and 10 bases lay between the germline ends. Germline-derived CDR1 and CDR2 are SGHRS and YFSETQ. The CDR3 runs to 13 residues. In DNA, the CDR3 is TGCGCCAGCAGAGGACTGACGAATGAAAAACTGTTTTTT. This gives the protein CASRGLTNEKLFF.

The rearrangement uses TRBV3-1 and TRBJ2-4; TRBD1 might be the D (6 bases). Germline CDR1 and CDR2: LGHDT and YNNKEL (reference sequence). CDR3 size: 16 residues. V dropped 1 base and J dropped 6 bases, with 16 bases sitting between them. CDR3 sequence reads: CASSQGGTSTPNIQYF. CDR3 DNA: TGTGCCAGCAGCCAAGGGGGGACATCTACACCAAACATTCAGTACTTC.

This clonotype has a handful of counts. J is TRBJ2-7 and V is TRBV4-1; no firm D call. Germline V lookup: CDR1 MGHRA, CDR2 YSYEKL. This CDR3 comprises 16 residues. Between the trimmed V and J ends, which lost 0 bases and 4 bases, there was a span of 16 bases. The CDR3 here is CASSQDGSGIPYEQYF. CDR3 coding DNA: TGCGCCAGCAGCCAAGATGGGTCAGGCATACCTTACGAGCAGTACTTC.

This clonotype was counted between two and nine times. CDR3: CASSLGGVYTF. The CDR3 region has the DNA TGTGCCAGCAGCTTAGGCGGGGTCTACACCTTC. V is TRBV7-9 and J is TRBJ1-2; D is uncertain. Germline CDR1 and CDR2: SEHNR and FQNEAQ (reference sequence). The CDR3 spans 11 residues. V lost 1 base, J lost 10 bases, and 7 bases lay in between.